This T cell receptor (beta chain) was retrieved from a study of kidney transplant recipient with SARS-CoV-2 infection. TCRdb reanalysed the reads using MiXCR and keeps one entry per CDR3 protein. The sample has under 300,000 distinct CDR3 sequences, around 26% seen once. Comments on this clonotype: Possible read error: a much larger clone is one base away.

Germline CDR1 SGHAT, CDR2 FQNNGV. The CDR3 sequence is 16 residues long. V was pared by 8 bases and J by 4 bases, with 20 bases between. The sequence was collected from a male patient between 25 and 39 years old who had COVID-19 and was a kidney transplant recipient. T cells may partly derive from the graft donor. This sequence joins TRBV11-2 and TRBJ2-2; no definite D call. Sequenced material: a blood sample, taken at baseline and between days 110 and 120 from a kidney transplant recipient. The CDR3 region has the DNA TGTGCCAGCGGCTCCGGGTGGCAGGCCAGCACCGGGGAGCTGTTTTTT. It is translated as CASGSGWQASTGELFF.